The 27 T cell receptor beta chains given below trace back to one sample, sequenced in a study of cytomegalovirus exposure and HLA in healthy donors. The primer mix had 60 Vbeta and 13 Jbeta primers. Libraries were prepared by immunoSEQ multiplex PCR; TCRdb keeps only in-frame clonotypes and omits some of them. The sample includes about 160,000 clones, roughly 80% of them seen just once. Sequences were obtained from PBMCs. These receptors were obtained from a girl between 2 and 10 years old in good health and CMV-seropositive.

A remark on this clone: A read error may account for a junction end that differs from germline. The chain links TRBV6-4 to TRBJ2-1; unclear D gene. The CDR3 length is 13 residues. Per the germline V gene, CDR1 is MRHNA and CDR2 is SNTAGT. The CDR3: CASSRDSHNEQFF. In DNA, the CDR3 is TGTGCCAGCAGTAGAGACTCCCACAATGAGCAGTTCTTC.

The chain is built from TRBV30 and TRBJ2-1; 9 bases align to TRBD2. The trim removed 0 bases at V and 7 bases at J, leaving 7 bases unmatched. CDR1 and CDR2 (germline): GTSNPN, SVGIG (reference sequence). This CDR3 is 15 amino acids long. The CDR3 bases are TGTGCCTGGAGTGTAGGTAGCGGGAGTATAAATGAGCAGTTCTTC. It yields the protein CAWSVGSGSINEQFF.

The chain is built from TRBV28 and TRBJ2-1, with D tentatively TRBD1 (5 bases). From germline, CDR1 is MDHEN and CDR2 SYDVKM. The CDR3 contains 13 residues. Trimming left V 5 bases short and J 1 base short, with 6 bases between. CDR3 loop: CASSDRSYNEQFF. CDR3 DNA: TGTGCCAGCAGTGACAGATCCTACAATGAGCAGTTCTTC.

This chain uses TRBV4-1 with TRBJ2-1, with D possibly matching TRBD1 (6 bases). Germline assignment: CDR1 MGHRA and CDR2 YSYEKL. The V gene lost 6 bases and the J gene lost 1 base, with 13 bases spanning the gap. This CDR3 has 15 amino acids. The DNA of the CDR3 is TGCGCCAGCAGGTCCACAGGGAAATCCTACAATGAGCAGTTCTTC. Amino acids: CASRSTGKSYNEQFF.

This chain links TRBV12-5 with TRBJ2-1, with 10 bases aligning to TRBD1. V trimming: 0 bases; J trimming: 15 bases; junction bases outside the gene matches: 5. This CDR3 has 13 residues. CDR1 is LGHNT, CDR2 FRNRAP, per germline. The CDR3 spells CASGLVPGQGLFF. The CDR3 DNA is TGTGCTAGTGGTTTGGTCCCGGGACAGGGGCTGTTCTTC.

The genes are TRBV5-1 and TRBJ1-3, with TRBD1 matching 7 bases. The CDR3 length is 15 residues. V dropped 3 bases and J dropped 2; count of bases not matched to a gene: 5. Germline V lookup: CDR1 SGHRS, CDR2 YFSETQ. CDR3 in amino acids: CASSWGDSAGNTIYF. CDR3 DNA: TGCGCCAGCAGCTGGGGGGACAGCGCTGGAAACACCATATATTTT.

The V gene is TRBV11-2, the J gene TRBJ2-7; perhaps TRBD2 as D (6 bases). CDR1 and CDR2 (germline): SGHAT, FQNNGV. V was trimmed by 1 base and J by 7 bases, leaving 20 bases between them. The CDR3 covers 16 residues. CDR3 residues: CASSLGGWAGLWEQYF. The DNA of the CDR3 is TGTGCCAGCAGCTTAGGGGGATGGGCGGGACTCTGGGAGCAGTACTTC.

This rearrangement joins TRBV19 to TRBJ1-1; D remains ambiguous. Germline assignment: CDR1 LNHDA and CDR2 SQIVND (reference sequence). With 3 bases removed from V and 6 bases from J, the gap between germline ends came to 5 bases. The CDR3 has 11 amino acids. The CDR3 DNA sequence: TGTGCCAGTAGTATGGCCGCTGAAGCTTTCTTT. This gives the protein CASSMAAEAFF.

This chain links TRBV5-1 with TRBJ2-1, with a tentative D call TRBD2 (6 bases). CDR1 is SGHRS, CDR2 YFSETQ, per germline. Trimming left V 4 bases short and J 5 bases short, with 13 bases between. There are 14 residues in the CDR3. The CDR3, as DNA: TGCGCCAGCAGCCCCACTAGCACTAACAATGAGCAGTTCTTC. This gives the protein CASSPTSTNNEQFF.

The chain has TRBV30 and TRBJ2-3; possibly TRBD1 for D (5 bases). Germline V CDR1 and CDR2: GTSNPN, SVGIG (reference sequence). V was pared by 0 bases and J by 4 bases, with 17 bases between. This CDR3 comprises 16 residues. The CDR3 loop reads CAWSVPRTGRADTQYF. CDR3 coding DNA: TGTGCCTGGAGTGTACCCCGTACAGGCCGGGCAGATACGCAGTATTTT.

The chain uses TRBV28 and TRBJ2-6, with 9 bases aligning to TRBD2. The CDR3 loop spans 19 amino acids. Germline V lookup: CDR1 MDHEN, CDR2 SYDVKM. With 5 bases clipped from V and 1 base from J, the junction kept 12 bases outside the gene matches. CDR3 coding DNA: TGTGCCAGCAGTCCGAACACCGGGACTAGCTTTTCTGGGGCCAACGTCCTGACTTTC. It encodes CASSPNTGTSFSGANVLTF.

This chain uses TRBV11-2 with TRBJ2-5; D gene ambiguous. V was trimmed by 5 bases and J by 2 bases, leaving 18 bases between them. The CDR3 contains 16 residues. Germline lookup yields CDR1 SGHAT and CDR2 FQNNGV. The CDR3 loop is CASSPRPLKLQETQYF. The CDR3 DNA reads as TGTGCCAGCAGCCCCCGCCCACTTAAACTTCAAGAGACCCAGTACTTC.

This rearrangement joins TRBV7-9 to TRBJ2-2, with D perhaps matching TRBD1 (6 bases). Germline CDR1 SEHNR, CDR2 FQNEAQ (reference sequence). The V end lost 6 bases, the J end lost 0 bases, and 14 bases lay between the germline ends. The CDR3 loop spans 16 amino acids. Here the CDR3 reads CASRPTGSANTGELFF. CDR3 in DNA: TGTGCCAGCAGGCCGACAGGTTCCGCGAACACCGGGGAGCTGTTTTTT. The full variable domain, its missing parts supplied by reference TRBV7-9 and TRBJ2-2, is DTGVSQNPRHKITKRGQNVTFRCDPISEHNRLYWYRQTLGQGPEFLTYFQNEAQLEKSRLLSDRFSAERPKGSFSTLEIQRTEQGDSAMYLCASRPTGSANTGELFFGEGSRLTVL.

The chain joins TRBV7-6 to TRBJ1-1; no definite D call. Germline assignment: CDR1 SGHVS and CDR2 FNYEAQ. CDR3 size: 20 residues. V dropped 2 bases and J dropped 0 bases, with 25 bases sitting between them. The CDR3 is CASSLIFVGRPILLNTEAFF. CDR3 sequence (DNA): TGTGCCAGCAGCTTAATATTTGTCGGGAGACCAATCCTTTTGAACACTGAAGCTTTCTTT.

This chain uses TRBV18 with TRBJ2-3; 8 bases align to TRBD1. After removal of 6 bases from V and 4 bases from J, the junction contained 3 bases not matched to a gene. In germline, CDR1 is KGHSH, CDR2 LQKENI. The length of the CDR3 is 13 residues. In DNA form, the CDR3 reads TGTGCCAGCTCCCCAGGGGGCGCAGATACGCAGTATTTT. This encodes CASSPGGADTQYF.

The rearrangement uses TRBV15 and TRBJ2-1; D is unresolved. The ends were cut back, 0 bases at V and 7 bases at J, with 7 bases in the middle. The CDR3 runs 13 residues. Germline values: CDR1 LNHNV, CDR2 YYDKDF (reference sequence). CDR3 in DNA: TGTGCCACCAGCAGAGATGGCAGGAATGAGCAGTTCTTC. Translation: CATSRDGRNEQFF.

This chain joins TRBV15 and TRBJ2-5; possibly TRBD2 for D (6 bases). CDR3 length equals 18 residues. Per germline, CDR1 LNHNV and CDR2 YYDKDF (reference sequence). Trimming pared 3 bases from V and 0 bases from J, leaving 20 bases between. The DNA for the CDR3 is TGTGCCACCAGCAGTCCGGAGGGAACACGGGCGTACCAAGAGACCCAGTACTTC. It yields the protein CATSSPEGTRAYQETQYF.

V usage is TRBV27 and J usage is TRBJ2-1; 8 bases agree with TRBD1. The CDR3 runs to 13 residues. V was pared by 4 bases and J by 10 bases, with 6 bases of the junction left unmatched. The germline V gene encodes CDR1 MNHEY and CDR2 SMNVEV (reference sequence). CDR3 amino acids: CASSSDRAYEQFF. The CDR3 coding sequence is TGTGCCAGCAGTTCGGACAGGGCCTACGAGCAGTTCTTC.

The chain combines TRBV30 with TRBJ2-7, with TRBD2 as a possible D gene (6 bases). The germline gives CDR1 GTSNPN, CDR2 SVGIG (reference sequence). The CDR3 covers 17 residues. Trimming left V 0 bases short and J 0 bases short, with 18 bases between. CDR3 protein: CAWSVKGFGRGSYEQYF. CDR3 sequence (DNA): TGTGCCTGGAGTGTAAAGGGCTTTGGGCGGGGCTCCTACGAGCAGTACTTC.

CDR3 residues: CASSDQGGLMNTEAFF. The CDR3 bases are TGTGCCAGCAGCGATCAGGGAGGGTTGATGAACACTGAAGCTTTCTTT. The chain is built from TRBV7-3 and TRBJ1-1; D might be TRBD1 (5 bases). V was trimmed by 5 bases and J by 0 bases, leaving 16 bases between them. This CDR3 contains 16 residues. Germline V CDR1 and CDR2: SGHTA, FQGTGA. Full variable domain (outside the CDR3, taken from reference TRBV7-3 and TRBJ1-1): GAGVSQTPSNKVTEKGKYVELRCDPISGHTALYWYRQSLGQGPEFLIYFQGTGAADDSGLPNDRFFAVRPEGSVSTLKIQRTERGDSAVYLCASSDQGGLMNTEAFFGQGTRLTVV.

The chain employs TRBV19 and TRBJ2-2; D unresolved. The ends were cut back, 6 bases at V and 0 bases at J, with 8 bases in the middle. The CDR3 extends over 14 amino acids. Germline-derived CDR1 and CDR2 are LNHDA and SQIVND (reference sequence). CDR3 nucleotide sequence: TGTGCCAGTAGCCCTGGCCCGAACACCGGGGAGCTGTTTTTT. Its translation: CASSPGPNTGELFF.

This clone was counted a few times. The CDR3 reads CASSLEGRGYEQFF. In nucleotides, the CDR3 is TGTGCCAGCAGTTTAGAAGGGAGAGGGTATGAGCAGTTCTTC. The chain uses TRBV28 and TRBJ2-1; TRBD2 might be the D (5 bases). Trimming took 2 bases from V and 8 from J, leaving 13 bases between them. The CDR3 has 14 residues. CDR1 and CDR2 (germline): MDHEN, SYDVKM. The variable domain in full, completed from reference TRBV28 and TRBJ2-1, reads DVKVTQSSRYLVKRTGEKVFLECVQDMDHENMFWYRQDPGLGLRLIYFSYDVKMKEKGDIPEGYSVSREKKERFSLILESASTNQTSMYLCASSLEGRGYEQFFGPGTRLTVL.

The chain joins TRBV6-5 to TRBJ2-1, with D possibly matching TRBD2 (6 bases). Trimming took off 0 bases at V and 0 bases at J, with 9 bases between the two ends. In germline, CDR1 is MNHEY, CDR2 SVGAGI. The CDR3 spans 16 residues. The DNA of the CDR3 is TGTGCCAGCAGTTACTCCCCCGGGAGCTCCTACAATGAGCAGTTCTTC. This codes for CASSYSPGSSYNEQFF.

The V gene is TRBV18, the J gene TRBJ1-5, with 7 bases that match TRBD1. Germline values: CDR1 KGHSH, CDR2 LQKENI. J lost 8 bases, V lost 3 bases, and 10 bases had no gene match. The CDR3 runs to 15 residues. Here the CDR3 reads CASSPSTGYVEPQHF. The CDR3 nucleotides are TGTGCCAGCTCACCCTCGACAGGGTACGTCGAGCCCCAGCATTTT.

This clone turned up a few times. CDR3 sequence: CASRRGGGNTIYF. CDR3 bases: TGTGCCAGCAGAAGGGGGGGAGGAAACACCATATATTTT. The rearrangement links TRBV27 to TRBJ1-3, with TRBD1 as a possible D gene (6 bases). This CDR3 has 13 residues. The germline V and J ends were trimmed by 6 bases and 4 bases, with 10 bases remaining between them. Germline V CDR1 and CDR2: MNHEY, SMNVEV (reference sequence).

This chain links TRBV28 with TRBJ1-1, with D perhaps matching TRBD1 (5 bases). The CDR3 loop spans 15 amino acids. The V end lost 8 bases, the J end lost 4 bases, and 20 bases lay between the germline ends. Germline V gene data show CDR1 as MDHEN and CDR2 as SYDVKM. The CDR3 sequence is CASPPGIPGGTEAFF. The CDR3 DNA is TGTGCCAGCCCTCCCGGGATCCCGGGGGGCACTGAAGCTTTCTTT.

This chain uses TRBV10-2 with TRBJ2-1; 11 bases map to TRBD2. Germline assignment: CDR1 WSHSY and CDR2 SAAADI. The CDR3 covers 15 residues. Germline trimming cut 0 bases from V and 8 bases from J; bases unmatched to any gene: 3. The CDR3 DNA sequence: TGCGCCAGCAGTGAGTCCGGGACTAGCGGCGATGAGCAGTTCTTC. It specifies CASSESGTSGDEQFF.